This entry describes one TCR beta chain. Its antigen is not known. Germline loops: CDR1 SGHVS, CDR2 FNYEAQ. Trimming pared 2 bases from V and 1 base from J, leaving 12 bases between. This CDR3 spans 16 amino acids. The treatment was: approximately 9-day PBMC culture with coronavirus spike peptide pools or control peptides (ViraFEST assay). The data derive from a study of vaccination and CD4 T cells after COVID-19. Study overall: Diagnosis preceded the drawing of post-COVID samples by a median about 100 days (range 35 to 161). Blood was drawn a median around 74 days post second dose, range 14 to 241.

Study-wide results and caveats: Going from approximately 21 to 38, median SARS-CoV-2-reactive clonotypes did not rise significantly.

Cultured CD4+ T-cell DNA underwent Oncomine TCR Beta short-read sequencing. A single record per CDR3 protein comes from TCRdb applying MiXCR to the PCR reads. The sample has tens of thousands of distinct CDR3 sequences, under 55% seen once; the top ten hold about 4.9%. This rearrangement joins TRBV7-6 to TRBJ1-5; D not resolved. The sequence was obtained from a human donor who had recovered from COVID-19. Sequenced input: CD4+ T cells from blood, cultured in vitro. The CDR3 is CASSLSTLNSNQPQHF. The CDR3 nucleotides are TGTGCCAGCAGCTTATCGACCCTAAACAGCAATCAGCCCCAGCATTTT.